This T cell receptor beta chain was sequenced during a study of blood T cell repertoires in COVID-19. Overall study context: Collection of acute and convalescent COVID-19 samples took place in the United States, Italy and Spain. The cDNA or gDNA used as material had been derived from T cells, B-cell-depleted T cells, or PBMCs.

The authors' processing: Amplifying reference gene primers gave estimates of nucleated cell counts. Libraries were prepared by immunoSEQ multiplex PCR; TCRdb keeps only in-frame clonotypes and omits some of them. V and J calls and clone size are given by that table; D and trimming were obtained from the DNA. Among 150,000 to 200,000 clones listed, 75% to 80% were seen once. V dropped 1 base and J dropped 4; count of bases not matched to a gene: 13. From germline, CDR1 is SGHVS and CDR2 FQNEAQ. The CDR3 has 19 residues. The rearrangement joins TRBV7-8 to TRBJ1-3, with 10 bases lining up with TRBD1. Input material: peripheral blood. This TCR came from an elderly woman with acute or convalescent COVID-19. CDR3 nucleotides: TGTGCCAGCAGCTTAGAGGGACAGGGGATTGTAGGCCGGGGAAACACCATATATTTT. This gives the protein CASSLEGQGIVGRGNTIYF.